One and the same sample provided the 27 T cell receptor beta chains below, sequenced in a study of T cell responses to AZD1222 COVID-19 vaccine. The protocol was immunoSEQ multiplex PCR, while the TCRdb copy is restricted to in-frame clones and leaves out a portion. Of 100,000 to 150,000 clones in the sample, around 92% were seen once. The material was peripheral blood, obtained on day 0 of AZD1222 vaccination. The receptors derive from an adult in good health.

The V call is TRBV9, the J call TRBJ2-5; D may be TRBD1 or TRBD2 (5 bases each). Germline V lookup: CDR1 SGDLS, CDR2 YYNGEE. The CDR3 is 15 amino acids. Trimming took 2 bases from V and 4 from J, leaving 15 bases between them. The CDR3 DNA follows: TGTGCCAGCAGCGTCACCCCGGGGCCAACAGAGACCCAGTACTTC. Residues: CASSVTPGPTETQYF.

The V call is TRBV13, the J call TRBJ2-6; D perhaps matches TRBD1 (7 bases). Germline CDR1 is PRHDT and CDR2 is FYEKMQ (reference sequence). The CDR3 totals 15 residues. Trimming took off 6 bases at V and 1 base at J, with 10 bases between the two ends. The CDR3 nucleotides read TGTGCCAGCAGTCCAGGGGGGTCTGGGGCCAACGTCCTGACTTTC. It codes for CASSPGGSGANVLTF.

The chain employs TRBV5-1 and TRBJ2-1, with TRBD2 matching 12 bases. Germline V CDR1 and CDR2: SGHRS, YFSETQ. Trimming took 2 bases from V and 6 from J; bases not matched to a gene: 9. The CDR3 is 17 residues long. The CDR3 loop reads CASSLGLAGPVVNEQFF. CDR3 in DNA: TGCGCCAGCAGCTTAGGACTAGCGGGACCTGTCGTCAATGAGCAGTTCTTC.

The chain combines TRBV28 with TRBJ1-4; 7 nucleotides agree with TRBD1. CDR3 size: 14 residues. The junction had 3 bases not matched to a gene; V was cut back by 6 bases and J by 2 bases. The germline CDR1 and CDR2 sequences are MDHEN and SYDVKM. The CDR3 DNA reads as TGTGCCAGCAGAGGGACAGCTACTAATGAAAAACTGTTTTTT. It codes for CASRGTATNEKLFF.

CDR3 coding DNA: TGTGCCAGCAGCCAAGACAGGGGATCTGAAGCTTTCTTT. It codes for CASSQDRGSEAFF. The chain links TRBV14 to TRBJ1-1; possibly TRBD1 for D (6 bases). CDR1 and CDR2 (germline): SGHDN, FVKESK. Trimming pared 0 bases from V and 6 bases from J, leaving 8 bases between. The CDR3 sequence is 13 residues long.

The V gene is TRBV6-5, the J gene TRBJ1-1; 8 bases map to TRBD1. CDR1 and CDR2 from the germline V gene are MNHEY and SVGAGI. CDR3 size: 16 residues. The V gene end was trimmed by 4 bases and the J gene end by 4 bases; junction bases not matched to a gene: 11. CDR3 in DNA: TGTGCCAGCAGTTTGTCCCCCAATACAGGGGGCACTGAAGCTTTCTTT. Translation: CASSLSPNTGGTEAFF.

The J gene is TRBJ1-5, the V gene TRBV6-5, with D unclear. V was cut by 6 bases and J by 6 bases, with 15 bases left in between. This CDR3 spans 14 amino acids. Germline V lookup: CDR1 MNHEY, CDR2 SVGAGI. CDR3 in amino acids: CASSPQEAGQPQHF. In DNA, the CDR3 is TGTGCCAGCAGCCCCCAGGAGGCGGGTCAGCCCCAGCATTTT.

The chain has TRBV28 and TRBJ2-7; no clear D gene. CDR3 size: 11 residues. Trimming took 4 bases from V and 4 from J, leaving 5 bases between them. Germline V gene data show CDR1 as MDHEN and CDR2 as SYDVKM. Here the CDR3 reads CASSSIYEQYF. The DNA of the CDR3 is TGTGCCAGCAGTTCAATATACGAGCAGTACTTC.

The V gene is TRBV6-2 or TRBV6-3, the J gene TRBJ2-7, with D perhaps given as TRBD1 or TRBD2 (6 bases each). CDR1 is MNHEY, CDR2 SVGEGT, per germline. The CDR3 sequence is 16 residues long. Trimming left V 4 bases short and J 3 bases short, with 19 bases between. This chain's CDR3 is CASSFRGAGGDYEQYF. In nucleotides, the CDR3 is TGTGCCAGCAGTTTCCGTGGGGCCGGGGGCGACTACGAGCAGTACTTC.

This clone was picked up one time. V gene TRBV28 combines with J gene TRBJ1-2; 8 bases fit TRBD1. The length of the CDR3 is 15 residues. Trimming took 5 bases from V and 8 from J; bases not matched to a gene: 13. Per germline, CDR1 MDHEN and CDR2 SYDVKM. The CDR3 region is CASSTPGTGPWGYTF. In DNA, the CDR3 is TGTGCCAGCAGTACTCCCGGGACAGGCCCCTGGGGCTACACCTTC.

The J gene is TRBJ2-3, the V gene TRBV19; 11 bases fit TRBD2. Trimming removed 3 bases from V and 7 bases from J; junction bases left unmatched: 6. From germline, CDR1 is LNHDA and CDR2 SQIVND (reference sequence). The CDR3 extends over 15 amino acids. CDR3 region: CASSISGGAGHTQYF. CDR3 coding DNA: TGTGCCAGTAGTATTAGCGGGGGGGCCGGGCATACGCAGTATTTT.

This clone has just one count. The rearrangement uses TRBV29-1 and TRBJ2-1; 13 nucleotides align to TRBD2. Germline V gene sequence: CDR1 SQVTM, CDR2 ANQGSEA. This CDR3 is 15 amino acids long. V was pared by 4 bases and J by 5 bases, with 5 bases of the junction left unmatched. For the CDR3, the DNA is TGCAGCGTTGTACTAGCGGGAGGGCTGGACAATGAGCAGTTCTTC. Translation gives CSVVLAGGLDNEQFF.

This sequence joins TRBV6-5 and TRBJ1-2, with a possible D match to TRBD1 (5 bases). V lost 6 bases, J lost 2 bases, and 16 bases lay in between. CDR3 size: 15 residues. Germline CDR1 and CDR2: MNHEY and SVGAGI. The CDR3: CASRPTEGRNYGYTF. CDR3 bases: TGTGCCAGCAGACCTACAGAGGGACGGAACTATGGCTACACCTTC.

The chain recombines TRBV4-3 with TRBJ2-1; D might be TRBD1 or TRBD2, each matching 6 bases. V lost 2 bases, J lost 8 bases, and 13 bases lay in between. The CDR3 sequence is 14 residues long. CDR1 LGHNA and CDR2 YSLEER come from the germline V gene. This CDR3 reads CASSQSGGRDEQFF. The CDR3 DNA reads as TGCGCCAGCAGCCAATCTGGGGGGCGGGATGAGCAGTTCTTC.

This chain joins TRBV6-1 and TRBJ2-3; TRBD2 agrees at 12 bases. Per germline, CDR1 MNHNS and CDR2 SASEGT. The CDR3 has 17 amino acids. Trimming removed 4 bases from V and 0 bases from J; junction bases left unmatched: 5. The CDR3 protein is CASSAVLAGGSTDTQYF. The CDR3 DNA reads TGTGCCAGCAGTGCCGTGCTAGCGGGGGGGAGCACAGATACGCAGTATTTT.

The chain links TRBV5-1 to TRBJ1-6; 8 bases line up with TRBD1. J was trimmed by 9 bases and V by 4 bases; bases with no gene match: 3. This CDR3 has 13 residues. Germline lookup yields CDR1 SGHRS and CDR2 YFSETQ. In DNA, the CDR3 is TGCGCCAGCAGCGTGGACAGGGTTTCACCCCTCCACTTT. Its translation: CASSVDRVSPLHF.

This chain links TRBV5-6 with TRBJ1-2; possible D gene TRBD1, 6 bases. Germline lookup yields CDR1 SGHDT and CDR2 YYEEEE. The CDR3 sequence is 18 residues long. With 0 bases removed from V and 5 bases from J, the gap between germline ends came to 23 bases. The DNA of the CDR3 is TGTGCCAGCAGCTTGGTCGGGGGTAGTCGGACAGAAGATTATGGCTACACCTTC. It specifies CASSLVGGSRTEDYGYTF.

The CDR3 region has the DNA TGTGCCAGCAGCCAACCGGGACAGGGTCCAGAAAAACTGTTTTTT. Protein: CASSQPGQGPEKLFF. The V and J genes are TRBV4-2 and TRBJ1-4, with TRBD1 matching 9 bases. After removal of 2 bases from V and 8 bases from J, the junction contained 6 bases not matched to a gene. The germline gives CDR1 LGHNA, CDR2 YNFKEQ. This CDR3 comprises 15 residues.

CDR3 in amino acids: CASSIHRATNEKLFF. The CDR3, as DNA: TGTGCCAGCAGTATCCACAGGGCAACTAATGAAAAACTGTTTTTT. The rearrangement uses TRBV28 and TRBJ1-4; maybe TRBD1 (6 bases). This CDR3 is 15 amino acids long. Germline V gives CDR1 MDHEN, CDR2 SYDVKM. The V gene lost 5 bases and the J gene lost 0 bases, with 10 bases spanning the gap.

The V and J genes are TRBV19 and TRBJ2-7; D is unresolved. CDR1 and CDR2 from the germline V gene are LNHDA and SQIVND (reference sequence). V was pared by 10 bases and J by 7 bases, with 20 bases between. CDR3 length: 13 amino acids. The CDR3 reads CATPPRGLGEQYF. The CDR3 nucleotides read TGTGCCACCCCCCCGCGAGGATTGGGTGAGCAGTACTTC. Full variable domain (missing parts from reference TRBV19 and TRBJ2-7): DGGITQSPKYLFRKEGQNVTLSCEQNLNHDAMYWYRQDPGQGLRLIYYSQIVNDFQKGDIAEGYSVSREKKESFPLTVTSAQKNPTAFYLCATPPRGLGEQYFGPGTRLTVT.

The genes are TRBV7-9 and TRBJ2-5; D might be TRBD1 (5 bases). The V gene lost 0 bases and the J gene lost 4 bases, with 15 bases spanning the gap. Per the germline V gene, CDR1 is SEHNR and CDR2 is FQNEAQ (reference sequence). The CDR3 contains 16 residues. In DNA, the CDR3 is TGTGCCAGCAGCTTAGCGTTGGACACCTACCCAGAGACCCAGTACTTC. Translating it yields CASSLALDTYPETQYF.

This clone was seen only once. This chain uses TRBV27 with TRBJ2-2; D is possibly TRBD1 or TRBD2 (5 bases each). Germline lookup yields CDR1 MNHEY and CDR2 SMNVEV (reference sequence). The CDR3 covers 15 residues. The V end was cut by 5 bases, the J end by 6 bases, with 16 bases between. CDR3 region: CASSQRGPGSGELFF. The DNA for the CDR3 is TGTGCCAGCAGTCAAAGGGGACCGGGCTCCGGGGAGCTGTTTTTT.

This sequence joins TRBV4-1 and TRBJ1-4; D is unclear. Germline values: CDR1 MGHRA, CDR2 YSYEKL. The CDR3 spans 16 residues. V was cut by 4 bases and J by 2 bases, with 14 bases left in between. CDR3 DNA sequence: TGCGCCAGCAGCCGGTTCACGGGGTTCACTAATGAAAAACTGTTTTTT. It translates to CASSRFTGFTNEKLFF.

This chain links TRBV7-8 with TRBJ2-7; tentatively, D is TRBD1 (6 bases). Germline CDR1 SGHVS, CDR2 FQNEAQ. This CDR3 comprises 14 residues. The V end was cut by 4 bases, the J end by 2 bases, with 12 bases between. CDR3 residues: CASSYRDLTYEQYF. The DNA for the CDR3 is TGTGCCAGCAGCTACAGGGACCTTACCTACGAGCAGTACTTC.

This clone has a handful of counts. The chain combines TRBV18 with TRBJ1-1; 11 bases align to TRBD1. The ends lost 4 bases at V and 4 bases at J; junction bases unmatched: 2. The germline gives CDR1 KGHSH, CDR2 LQKENI. CDR3 length: 14 residues. The CDR3 DNA is TGTGCCAGCTCACTGGGACAGGGGGGCACTGAAGCTTTCTTT. This encodes CASSLGQGGTEAFF.

The chain combines TRBV27 with TRBJ1-1; weak D call: TRBD1 (5 bases). V shed 4 bases and J shed 7 bases, with 22 bases lying between them. Germline-derived CDR1 and CDR2 are MNHEY and SMNVEV (reference sequence). CDR3 length: 16 residues. Here the CDR3 reads CASSSFRDSGSFEAFF. As DNA, the CDR3 is TGTGCCAGCAGTTCATTCCGGGACTCAGGGTCCTTTGAAGCTTTCTTT.

The chain links TRBV7-2 to TRBJ2-5, with a weak D call TRBD2 (6 bases). This CDR3 comprises 17 residues. The V and J ends lost 5 bases and 0 bases respectively, with 19 bases between them. Germline CDR1 is SGHTA and CDR2 is FQGNSA. CDR3 nucleotide sequence: TGTGCCAGCAGCGCCCGGGGGTATGGGGGGTACCAAGAGACCCAGTACTTC. This gives the protein CASSARGYGGYQETQYF.